This T cell receptor (beta chain) appears in the sequencing data of a study of siplizumab effects on memory and regulatory T cells. Study results and limitations: The diversity of naive T cells seemed greater than that of memory cells, and their alloresponse contribution seemed major. Of the alloreactive clones, only a minor fraction mapped to unstimulated subsets. The average Treg-derived proportion among mappable alloreactive CD4+ clones was 65% to 75% with siplizumab versus about 27% in controls. Alloreactive sequences tracing back to unstimulated CD4+ memory cells were significantly reduced by siplizumab.

Sequencing was performed with immunoSEQ multiplex PCR; in TCRdb, only in-frame clones are kept and a portion is missing. This sample has around 86,000 clones; 85% to 95% occur once, and the top ten carry roughly 0.3%. This clone was seen a single time. Antigen: not known. Germline-derived CDR1 and CDR2 are MNHNY and SVGAGI (reference sequence). Trimming took 7 bases from V and 5 from J; bases not matched to a gene: 6. The CDR3 sequence is 14 residues long. Sample: non-Treg CD4+ T cells sorted from blood. The chain couples TRBV6-6 to TRBJ1-5; 9 nucleotides match TRBD1. The TCR originated in a human donor in good health. The CDR3 sequence is CASTFGQGHQPQHF. Here the CDR3 DNA reads TGTGCCAGCACTTTCGGACAGGGGCATCAGCCCCAGCATTTT.